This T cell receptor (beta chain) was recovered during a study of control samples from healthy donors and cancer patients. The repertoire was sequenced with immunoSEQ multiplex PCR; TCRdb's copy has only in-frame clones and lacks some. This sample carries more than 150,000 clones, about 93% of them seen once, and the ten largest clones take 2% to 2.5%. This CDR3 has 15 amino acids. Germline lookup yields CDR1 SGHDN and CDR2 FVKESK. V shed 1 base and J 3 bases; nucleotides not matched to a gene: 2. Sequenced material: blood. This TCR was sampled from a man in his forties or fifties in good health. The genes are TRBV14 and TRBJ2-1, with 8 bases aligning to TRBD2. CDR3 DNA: TGTGCCAGCAGCCAAGTAGCGGGGTTCTACAATGAGCAGTTCTTC. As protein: CASSQVAGFYNEQFF.